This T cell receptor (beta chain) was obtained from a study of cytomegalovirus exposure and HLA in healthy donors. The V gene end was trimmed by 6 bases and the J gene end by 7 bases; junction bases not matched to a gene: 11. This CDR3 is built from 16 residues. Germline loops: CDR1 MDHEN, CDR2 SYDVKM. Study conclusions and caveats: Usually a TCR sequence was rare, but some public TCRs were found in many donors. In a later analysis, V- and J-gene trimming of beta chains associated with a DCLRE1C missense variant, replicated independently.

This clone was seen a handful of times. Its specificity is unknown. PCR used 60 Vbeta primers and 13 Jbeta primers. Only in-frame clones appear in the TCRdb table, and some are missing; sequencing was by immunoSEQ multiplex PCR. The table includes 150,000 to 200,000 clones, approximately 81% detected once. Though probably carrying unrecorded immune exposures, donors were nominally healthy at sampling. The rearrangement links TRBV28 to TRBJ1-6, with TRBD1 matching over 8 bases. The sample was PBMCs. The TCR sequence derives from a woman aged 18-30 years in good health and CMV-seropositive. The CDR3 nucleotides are TGTGCCAGCAGCCCCTTGGAGGACAGGGTGAATTCACCCCTCCACTTT. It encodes CASSPLEDRVNSPLHF.